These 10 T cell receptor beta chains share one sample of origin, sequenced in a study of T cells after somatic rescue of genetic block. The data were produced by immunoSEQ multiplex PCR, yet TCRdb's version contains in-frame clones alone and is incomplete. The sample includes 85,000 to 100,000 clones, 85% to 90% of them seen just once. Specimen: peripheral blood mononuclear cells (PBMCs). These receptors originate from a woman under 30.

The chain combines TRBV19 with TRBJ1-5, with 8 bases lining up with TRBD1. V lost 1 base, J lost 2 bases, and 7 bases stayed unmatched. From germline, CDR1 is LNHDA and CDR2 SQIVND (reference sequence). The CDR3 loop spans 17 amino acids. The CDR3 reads CASSIGQGIFGNQPQHF. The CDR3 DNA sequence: TGTGCCAGTAGTATAGGACAGGGGATTTTCGGCAATCAGCCCCAGCATTTT. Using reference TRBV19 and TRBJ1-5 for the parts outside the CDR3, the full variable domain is DGGITQSPKYLFRKEGQNVTLSCEQNLNHDAMYWYRQDPGQGLRLIYYSQIVNDFQKGDIAEGYSVSREKKESFPLTVTSAQKNPTAFYLCASSIGQGIFGNQPQHFGDGTRLSIL.

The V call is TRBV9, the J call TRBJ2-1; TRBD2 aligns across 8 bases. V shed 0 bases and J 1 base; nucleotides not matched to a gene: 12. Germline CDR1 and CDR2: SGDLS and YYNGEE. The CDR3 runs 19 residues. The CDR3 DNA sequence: TGTGCCAGCAGCGTAGGGGCTAGCGGGCCCTTGGAGTCCTACAATGAGCAGTTCTTC. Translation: CASSVGASGPLESYNEQFF.

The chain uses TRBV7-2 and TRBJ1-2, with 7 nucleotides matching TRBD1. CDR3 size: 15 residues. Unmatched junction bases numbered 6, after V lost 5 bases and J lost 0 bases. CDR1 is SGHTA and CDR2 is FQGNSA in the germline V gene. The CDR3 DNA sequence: TGTGCCAGCAGCCCACGACAGGGATCTAACTATGGCTACACCTTC. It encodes CASSPRQGSNYGYTF.

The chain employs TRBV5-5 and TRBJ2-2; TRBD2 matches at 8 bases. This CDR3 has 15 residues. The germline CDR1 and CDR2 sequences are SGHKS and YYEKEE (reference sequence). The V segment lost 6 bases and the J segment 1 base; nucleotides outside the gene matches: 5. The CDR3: CASIPTSVNTGELFF. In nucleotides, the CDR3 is TGTGCCAGCATTCCGACTAGCGTGAACACCGGGGAGCTGTTTTTT.

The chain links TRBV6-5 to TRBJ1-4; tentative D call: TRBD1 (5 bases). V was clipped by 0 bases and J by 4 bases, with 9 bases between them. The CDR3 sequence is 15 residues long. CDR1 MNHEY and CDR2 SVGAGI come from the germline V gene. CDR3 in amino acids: CASSYSPGSNEKLFF. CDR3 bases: TGTGCCAGCAGTTACTCGCCAGGGAGTAATGAAAAACTGTTTTTT.

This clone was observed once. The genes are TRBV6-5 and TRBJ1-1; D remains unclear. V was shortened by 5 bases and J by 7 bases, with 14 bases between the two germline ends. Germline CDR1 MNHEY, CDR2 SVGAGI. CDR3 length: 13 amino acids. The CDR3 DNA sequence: TGTGCCAGCAGTGAAATTGCGGCAGTTGAAGCTTTCTTT. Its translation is CASSEIAAVEAFF.

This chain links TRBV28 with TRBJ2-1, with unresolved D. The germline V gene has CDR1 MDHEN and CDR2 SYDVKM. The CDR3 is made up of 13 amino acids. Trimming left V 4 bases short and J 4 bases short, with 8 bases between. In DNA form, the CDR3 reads TGTGCCAGCAGTTCTGACTGGTACAATGAGCAGTTCTTC. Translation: CASSSDWYNEQFF.

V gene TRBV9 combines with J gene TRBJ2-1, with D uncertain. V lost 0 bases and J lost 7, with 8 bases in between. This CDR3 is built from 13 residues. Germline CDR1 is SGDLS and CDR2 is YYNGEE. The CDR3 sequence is CASSVGPRNEQFF. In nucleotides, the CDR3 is TGTGCCAGCAGCGTAGGACCAAGGAATGAGCAGTTCTTC.

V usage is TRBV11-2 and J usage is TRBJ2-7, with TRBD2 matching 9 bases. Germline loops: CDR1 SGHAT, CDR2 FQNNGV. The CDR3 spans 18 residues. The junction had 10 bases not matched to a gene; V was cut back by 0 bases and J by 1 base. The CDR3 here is CASSLDLGLAGISYEQYF. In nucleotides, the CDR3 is TGTGCCAGCAGCTTAGATTTAGGCCTAGCGGGAATTTCCTACGAGCAGTACTTC.

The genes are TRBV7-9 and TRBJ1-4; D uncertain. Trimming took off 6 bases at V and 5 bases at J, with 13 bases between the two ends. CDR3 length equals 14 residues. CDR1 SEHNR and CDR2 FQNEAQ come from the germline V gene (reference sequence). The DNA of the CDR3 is TGTGCCAGCAGTCCCCCGGGCGGGAATGAAAAACTGTTTTTT. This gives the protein CASSPPGGNEKLFF.